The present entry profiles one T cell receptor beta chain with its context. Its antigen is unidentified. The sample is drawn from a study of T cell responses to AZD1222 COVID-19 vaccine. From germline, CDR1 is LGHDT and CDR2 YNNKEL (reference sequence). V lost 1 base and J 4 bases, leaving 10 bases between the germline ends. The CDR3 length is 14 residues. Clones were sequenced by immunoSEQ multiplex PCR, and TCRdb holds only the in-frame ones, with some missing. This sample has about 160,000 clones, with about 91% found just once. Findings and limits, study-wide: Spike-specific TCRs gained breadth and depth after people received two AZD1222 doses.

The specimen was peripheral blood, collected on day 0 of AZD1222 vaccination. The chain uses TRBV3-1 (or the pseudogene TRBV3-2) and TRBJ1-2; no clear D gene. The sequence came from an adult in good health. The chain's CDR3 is CASSQGLKAYGYTF. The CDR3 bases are TGTGCCAGCAGCCAAGGGCTGAAGGCCTATGGCTACACCTTC.